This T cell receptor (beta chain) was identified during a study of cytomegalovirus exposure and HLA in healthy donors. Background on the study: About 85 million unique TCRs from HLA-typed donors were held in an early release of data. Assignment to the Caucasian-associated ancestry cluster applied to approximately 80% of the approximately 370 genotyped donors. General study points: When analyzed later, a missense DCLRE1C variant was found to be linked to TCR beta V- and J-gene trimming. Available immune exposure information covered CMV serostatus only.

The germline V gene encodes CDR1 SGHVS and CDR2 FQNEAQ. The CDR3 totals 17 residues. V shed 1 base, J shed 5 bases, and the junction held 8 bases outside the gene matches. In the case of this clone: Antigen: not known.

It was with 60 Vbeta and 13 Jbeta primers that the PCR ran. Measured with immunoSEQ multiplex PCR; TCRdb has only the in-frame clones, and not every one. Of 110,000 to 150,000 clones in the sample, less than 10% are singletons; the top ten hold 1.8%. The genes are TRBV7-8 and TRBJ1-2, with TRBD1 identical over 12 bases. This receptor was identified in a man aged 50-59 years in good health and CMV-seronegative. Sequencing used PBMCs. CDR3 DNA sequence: TGTGCCAGCAGCTTAGAGTTAGGGACAGGGGGCGGGTATGGCTACACCTTC. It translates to CASSLELGTGGGYGYTF.